A selection of T cell receptor beta chains follows, all from one sample in a study of T cells in Graves' hyperthyroidism and ophthalmopathy. In TCRdb, the multiplex PCR reads were re-called with MiXCR into one record per CDR3 protein. The sample has fewer than 300,000 distinct CDR3 sequences; roughly 15% are singletons. The sequenced material came from blood. The origin of the receptors is a woman between 50 and 59 years old with Graves' hyperthyroidism that later progressed to Graves' ophthalmopathy. Both conserved end residues are part of each CDR3. The order of the fields is D gene, V gene, clone size, J gene, CDR3 protein, CDR3 DNA. D genes are given only for firm matches. Clone size is stated in some rows and not others, as once, few, many or a class when expanded.

>TRBD2|TRBV28|.|TRBJ2-7
CASSFGTSGSLGEQYF
TGTGCCAGCAGTTTCGGGACTAGCGGGAGCCTAGGGGAGCAGTACTTC
>.|TRBV7-9|many|TRBJ2-3
CASSLDLANTQYF
TGTGCCAGCAGCTTAGATCTAGCGAATACGCAGTATTTT
>.|TRBV20-1|many|TRBJ2-3
CSAFRLGTDTQYF
TGCAGTGCTTTTAGACTAGGCACAGATACGCAGTATTTT
>.|TRBV19|few|TRBJ2-2
CASSIGKGTGELFF
TGTGCCAGTAGTATCGGAAAAGGCACCGGGGAGCTGTTTTTT
>TRBD2|TRBV28|many|TRBJ2-3
CASRTPSGSTDTQYF
TGTGCCAGCAGAACCCCTAGCGGCAGCACAGATACGCAGTATTTT
>TRBD2|TRBV11-1|many|TRBJ2-3
CASSPVLAADTQYF
TGTGCCAGCAGCCCCGTACTAGCGGCAGATACGCAGTATTTT
>TRBD1|TRBV28|many|TRBJ2-5
CASSLGRDRDGETQYF
TGTGCCAGCAGTTTAGGGAGGGACAGGGACGGGGAGACCCAGTACTTC
>.|TRBV20-1|.|TRBJ1-2
CSARDPGRSNYGYTF
TGCAGTGCTAGAGATCCGGGCCGATCTAACTATGGCTACACCTTC
>.|TRBV11-2|many|TRBJ2-3
CASSLDSSGWADTQYF
TGTGCCAGCAGCTTAGATTCAAGCGGCTGGGCAGATACGCAGTATTTT
>.|TRBV6-2/TRBV6-3|many|TRBJ2-2
CASSPHPLRTGELFF
TGTGCCAGCAGTCCCCACCCACTCCGCACCGGGGAGCTGTTTTTT
>.|TRBV5-1|.|TRBJ2-3
CASSLGRDTDTQYF
TGCGCCAGCAGCTTGGGGCGGGACACAGATACGCAGTATTTT
>TRBD2|TRBV6-1|many|TRBJ2-2
CASNGPGLAGGSTGELFF
TGTGCCAGCAATGGTCCGGGACTAGCGGGAGGTAGCACCGGGGAGCTGTTTTTT
>.|TRBV18|few|TRBJ2-7
CASSPRRGGRSYEQYF
TGTGCCAGCTCACCGAGGAGAGGGGGAAGGTCCTACGAGCAGTACTTC
>.|TRBV14|.|TRBJ1-2
CASSQGAGSLYGYTF
TGTGCCAGCAGCCAAGGGGCAGGGAGCCTCTATGGCTACACCTTC
>TRBD1|TRBV20-1|many|TRBJ2-7
CSALSGTGTYEQYF
TGCAGTGCGCTCTCCGGGACAGGGACGTACGAGCAGTACTTC
>.|TRBV12-3/TRBV12-4|many|TRBJ1-2
CASSLLGQNGYTF
TGTGCCAGCAGTTTACTCGGACAGAATGGCTACACCTTC
>.|TRBV27|.|TRBJ1-4
CASSGGATNEKLFF
TGTGCCAGCAGCGGAGGGGCAACTAATGAAAAACTGTTTTTT
>.|TRBV20-1|many|TRBJ2-1
CSARAATGNYNEQFF
TGCAGTGCTAGAGCCGCGACAGGCAACTACAATGAGCAGTTCTTC
>.|TRBV6-2/TRBV6-3|.|TRBJ2-7
CASSYRTYEQYF
TGTGCCAGCAGCTATCGAACCTACGAGCAGTACTTC
>.|TRBV20-1|many|TRBJ2-3
CSARDGSEYTDTQYF
TGCAGTGCTAGAGATGGGAGCGAGTACACAGATACGCAGTATTTT
>.|TRBV20-1|.|TRBJ1-4
CSAGAGTLSNEKLFF
TGCAGTGCTGGGGCCGGGACTCTCTCTAATGAAAAACTGTTTTTT
>.|TRBV30|many|TRBJ2-2
CAWTVDTGELFF
TGTGCCTGGACAGTAGATACCGGGGAGCTGTTTTTT
>.|TRBV3-1|many|TRBJ2-2
CASSQREGNGELFF
TGTGCCAGCAGCCAACGAGAGGGAAACGGGGAGCTGTTTTTT
>TRBD2|TRBV3-1|few|TRBJ2-5
CASSPRLAGAETQYF
TGTGCCAGCAGCCCCCGACTAGCGGGAGCTGAGACCCAGTACTTC
>.|TRBV3-1|many|TRBJ2-1
CASSQKGRDTEFF
TGTGCCAGCAGCCAAAAGGGGCGGGACACAGAGTTCTTC
>.|TRBV4-2|few|TRBJ2-7
CASSQVSDEQYF
TGTGCCAGCAGCCAAGTAAGCGACGAGCAGTACTTC
>TRBD2|TRBV2|many|TRBJ2-2
CASRGTSGVRGELFF
TGTGCCAGCAGAGGAACTAGCGGGGTTCGGGGGGAGCTGTTTTTT
>TRBD1|TRBV11-2|many|TRBJ2-3
CASSIQGVRTDTQYF
TGTGCCAGCAGTATACAGGGGGTGCGCACAGATACGCAGTATTTT
>.|TRBV27|many|TRBJ2-2
CASVGGPNTGELFF
TGTGCCAGCGTGGGGGGCCCTAACACCGGGGAGCTGTTTTTT
>.|TRBV11-2|many|TRBJ2-2
CASSPLELFF
TGTGCCAGCAGCCCGTTAGAGCTGTTTTTT
>.|TRBV30|many|TRBJ1-2
CAWSTSGTRYGYTF
TGTGCCTGGAGTACATCCGGGACCCGATATGGCTACACCTTC
>TRBD1|TRBV19|.|TRBJ1-1
CASSPHRGRGEAFF
TGTGCCAGTAGTCCCCACAGGGGGCGCGGTGAAGCTTTCTTT
>TRBD2|TRBV9|many|TRBJ2-1
CASRPGGEEEEQFF
TGTGCCAGCCGACCTGGGGGGGAGGAGGAGGAGCAGTTCTTC
>.|TRBV20-1|many|TRBJ1-1
CSAPHINTEAFF
TGCAGTGCTCCACACATCAACACTGAAGCTTTCTTT
>.|TRBV25-1|few|TRBJ1-1
CASRVDSDTEAFF
TGTGCCAGCAGGGTCGACTCAGACACTGAAGCTTTCTTT